This TCR beta chain was observed in a study of monozygotic twins with inflammatory bowel disease. CDR1 SGHRS and CDR2 YFSETQ come from the germline V gene. There are 13 residues in the CDR3. Points on this clonotype: Antigen unknown.

Per TCR library, approximately 3,500 ng of total RNA was used. During cDNA synthesis, UMIs that each contained a 6-nucleotide sample barcode were added by means of template switching. One entry per CDR3 protein, without DNA, is what TCRdb gives after re-calling the 5' RACE reads. The sample table includes under 150,000 distinct CDR3 sequences. Regarding the study as a whole: Limited power may explain why concordant and discordant twins showed no difference in repertoire similarity. Immunosuppressive treatments were not uniform, and this may have added variability to patient repertoires.

The sample taken for sequencing was blood. The chain uses TRBV5-1 and TRBJ2-7; no DNA is available, so the TRBD2 call from TCRdb remains unchecked. The TCR originated in a human donor with ulcerative colitis or Crohn's disease, or a healthy co-twin of an affected twin (not recorded which). CDR3 sequence reads: CASSRGGSNEQYF. Together with reference TRBV5-1 and TRBJ2-7, the CDR3 gives the full variable domain: KAGVTQTPRYLIKTRGQQVTLSCSPISGHRSVSWYQQTPGQGLQFLFEYFSETQRNKGNFPGRFSGRQFSNSRSEMNVSTLELGDSALYLCASSRGGSNEQYFGPGTRLTVT.